The rows below give T cell receptor beta chains drawn from one sample of a study of Ad26.COV2.S vaccination and SARS-CoV-2 variants. The data were produced by immunoSEQ multiplex PCR, yet TCRdb's version contains in-frame clones alone and is incomplete. The sample includes 430,000 or so clones, around 90% of them seen just once. Sequenced here: peripheral blood, sampled in a trial of Ad26.COV2.S vaccine versus placebo. All receptors derive from a person aged 18 to 65 who received the Ad26.COV2.S COVID-19 vaccine or a placebo. CDR3s leave out the opening cysteine and the closing phenylalanine or tryptophan.

v_call,cdr3_aa
TRBV3-1/TRBV3-2,ASSQDVPGLAGAAHEQY
TRBV27,ASSQIGGSNQPQH
TRBV9,ASSVLAGGGNEQF
TRBV6-5,ASSKDRANYGYT
TRBV19,ASSIVLNNEQF
TRBV7-6,ASSSSQGATDTQY
TRBV5-1,ASSLSSGSSSYNEQF
TRBV7-9,ASSQGQGKN
TRBV2,ASKSAGWGDGYT
TRBV28,ASSVGGGNEQF
TRBV20-1,SAEFGNEQF
TRBV6-5,ASSYLGGPEETQY
TRBV19,ASSTSWGWTSASSNEQF
TRBV30,AWSPEDRSSYEQY
TRBV29-1,SVGLAGTYEQY
TRBV7-9,ASSSGTGDEQY
TRBV5-1,ASSLGDRGQIEAF
TRBV7-2,ASSLGFRGSYGYT
TRBV7-2,ATRGREAFREAF
TRBV5-4,ASRSGTIKGETQY